What follows are 9 T cell receptor beta chains derived from one specimen sequenced in a study of T cell responses to AZD1222 COVID-19 vaccine. TCRdb keeps only in-frame clones here, not all; method: immunoSEQ multiplex PCR. The sample has 75,000 to 100,000 clones, approximately 90% seen once. Specimen: peripheral blood, collected on day 0 of AZD1222 vaccination. These receptors were obtained from an adult in good health.

The chain recombines TRBV4-1 with TRBJ1-5; TRBD1 is a possible D gene (5 bases). The germline V gene has CDR1 MGHRA and CDR2 YSYEKL. Trimming stripped 4 bases from V and 3 bases from J, with 10 bases between. The CDR3 consists of 14 residues. CDR3 nucleotides: TGCGCCAGCAGCCGTTGGGGGGACAATCAGCCCCAGCATTTT. Translating it yields CASSRWGDNQPQHF.

This rearrangement joins TRBV18 to TRBJ1-1, with 8 bases aligning to TRBD1. CDR1 and CDR2 (germline): KGHSH, LQKENI. The V segment lost 0 bases and the J segment 6 bases; nucleotides outside the gene matches: 3. The CDR3 is 14 residues long. CDR3 nucleotides: TGTGCCAGCTCACCACCGGCGGACAGGGCTGAAGCTTTCTTT. It specifies CASSPPADRAEAFF.

V gene TRBV19 combines with J gene TRBJ1-5, with no clear D. Trimming shortened V by 7 bases and J by 4 bases, and 14 bases separated the two germline ends. Germline V gives CDR1 LNHDA, CDR2 SQIVND (reference sequence). The CDR3 has 14 amino acids. The CDR3 region has the DNA TGTGCCAGTACTATTGTGGGCACTAATCAGCCCCAGCATTTT. Its protein product is CASTIVGTNQPQHF.

The rearrangement uses TRBV15 and TRBJ2-3; no firm D call. Trimming cost V 0 bases and J 3 bases, with 7 bases left between them. The germline gives CDR1 LNHNV, CDR2 YYDKDF (reference sequence). The CDR3 has 14 residues. The CDR3 DNA sequence: TGTGCCACCAGCAGAGATTACGAGACAGATACGCAGTATTTT. Its protein is CATSRDYETDTQYF.

This CDR3 is CASSSSASGSVNEQFF. CDR3 sequence (DNA): TGTGCCAGCAGTTCGTCCGCTAGCGGGTCAGTCAATGAGCAGTTCTTC. The chain recombines TRBV28 with TRBJ2-1, with TRBD2 matching over 8 bases. This CDR3 has 16 residues. Trimming removed 4 bases from V and 6 bases from J; junction bases left unmatched: 11. Germline V gene lookup returns CDR1 MDHEN and CDR2 SYDVKM.

The V call is TRBV6-1, the J call TRBJ2-1; 10 bases are shared with TRBD2. Germline CDR1 reads MNHNS; CDR2 reads SASEGT. Germline trimming cut 3 bases from V and 7 bases from J; bases unmatched to any gene: 9. The CDR3 runs to 16 residues. The CDR3 here is CASSDSGLAPLNEQFF. CDR3 coding DNA: TGTGCCAGCAGTGATTCGGGACTAGCGCCGCTAAATGAGCAGTTCTTC.

The CDR3 nucleotides are TGTGCCAGCACCGGGAGTTTAGGGGGAGATTCACCCCTCCACTTT. Its translation: CASTGSLGGDSPLHF. The V and J genes are TRBV7-8 and TRBJ1-6; perhaps TRBD1 as D (6 bases). V was pared by 7 bases and J by 8 bases, with 18 bases between. Germline lookup yields CDR1 SGHVS and CDR2 FQNEAQ. The CDR3 contains 15 residues.

This clone was observed a handful of times. The CDR3 DNA reads TGTGCCAGCAGCTTGGCCGGGGCTGGCTATGGCTACACCTTC. Amino acids: CASSLAGAGYGYTF. The V and J genes are TRBV5-5 and TRBJ1-2; D might be TRBD1 (5 bases). Germline V gives CDR1 SGHKS, CDR2 YYEKEE (reference sequence). Trimming pared 0 bases from V and 4 bases from J, leaving 10 bases between. The CDR3 spans 14 residues. Complete variable domain (other parts from reference TRBV5-5 and TRBJ1-2): DAGVTQSPTHLIKTRGQQVTLRCSPISGHKSVSWYQQVLGQGPQFIFQYYEKEERGRGNFPDRFSARQFPNYSSELNVNALLLGDSALYLCASSLAGAGYGYTFGSGTRLTVV.

CDR3 DNA: TGTGCCAGCAGCTTAGGAGGACAGGGGGCCAGCAATCAGCCCCAGCATTTT. Its translation is CASSLGGQGASNQPQHF. The chain has TRBV7-2 and TRBJ1-5, with 11 bases that match TRBD1. CDR3 length: 17 amino acids. With V trimmed by 1 base and J by 1 base, 3 bases remained unmatched. Looked up from germline, CDR1 is SGHTA and CDR2 is FQGNSA.